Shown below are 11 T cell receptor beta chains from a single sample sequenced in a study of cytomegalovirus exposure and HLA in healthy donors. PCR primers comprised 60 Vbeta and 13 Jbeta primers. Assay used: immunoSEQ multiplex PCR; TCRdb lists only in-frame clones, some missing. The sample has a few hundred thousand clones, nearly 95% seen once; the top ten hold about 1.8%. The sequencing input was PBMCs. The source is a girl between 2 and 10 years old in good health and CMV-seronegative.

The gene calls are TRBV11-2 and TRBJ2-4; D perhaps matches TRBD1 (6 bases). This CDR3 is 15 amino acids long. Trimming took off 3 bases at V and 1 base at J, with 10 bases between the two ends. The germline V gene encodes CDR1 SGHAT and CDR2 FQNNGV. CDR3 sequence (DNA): TGTGCCAGCAGCTTGCAGGGGTGGGCCAAAAACATTCAGTACTTC. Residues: CASSLQGWAKNIQYF.

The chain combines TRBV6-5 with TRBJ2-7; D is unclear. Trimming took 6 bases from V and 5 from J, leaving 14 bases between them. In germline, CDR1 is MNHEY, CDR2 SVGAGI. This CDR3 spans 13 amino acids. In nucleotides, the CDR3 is TGTGCCAGCAGCCGCAGGTCCGTGGACGAGCAGTACTTC. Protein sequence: CASSRRSVDEQYF.

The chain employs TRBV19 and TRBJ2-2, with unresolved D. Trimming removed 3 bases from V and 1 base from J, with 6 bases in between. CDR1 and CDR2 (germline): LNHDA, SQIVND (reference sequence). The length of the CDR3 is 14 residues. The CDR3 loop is CASSMGLNTGELFF. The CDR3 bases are TGTGCCAGTAGTATGGGCCTGAACACCGGGGAGCTGTTTTTT.

CDR3 amino acids: CAITVATGTGAGYTF. DNA for the CDR3: TGTGCCATCACCGTTGCCACCGGGACAGGGGCTGGCTACACCTTC. The chain employs TRBV10-3 and TRBJ1-2; 10 nucleotides match TRBD1. V trimming: 7 bases; J trimming: 7 bases; junction bases outside the gene matches: 12. This CDR3 region has 15 residues. Germline assignment: CDR1 ENHRY and CDR2 SYGVKD.

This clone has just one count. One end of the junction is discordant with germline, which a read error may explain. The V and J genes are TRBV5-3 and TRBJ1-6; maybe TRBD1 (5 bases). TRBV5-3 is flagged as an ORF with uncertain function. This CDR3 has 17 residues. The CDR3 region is CARSTGQGASDNSPLHF. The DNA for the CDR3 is TGTGCCAGAAGCACCGGTCAGGGTGCCTCCGATAATTCACCCCTCCACTTT.

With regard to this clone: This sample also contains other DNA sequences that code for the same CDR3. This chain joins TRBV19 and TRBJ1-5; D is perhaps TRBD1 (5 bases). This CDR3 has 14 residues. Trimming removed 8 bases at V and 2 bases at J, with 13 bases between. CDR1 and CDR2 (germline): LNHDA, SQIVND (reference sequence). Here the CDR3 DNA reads TGTGCCAGTCGGCCTCAGGGCGGCAATCAGCCCCAGCATTTT. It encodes CASRPQGGNQPQHF.

The CDR3 loop is CSARDLSGYTF. CDR3 coding DNA: TGCAGTGCTAGAGATCTTTCGGGCTACACCTTC. This chain connects TRBV20-1 to TRBJ1-2; no firm D call. Looked up from germline, CDR1 is DFQATT and CDR2 is SNEGSKA (reference sequence). The V end was cut by 0 bases, the J end by 8 bases, with 7 bases between. CDR3 length: 11 amino acids.

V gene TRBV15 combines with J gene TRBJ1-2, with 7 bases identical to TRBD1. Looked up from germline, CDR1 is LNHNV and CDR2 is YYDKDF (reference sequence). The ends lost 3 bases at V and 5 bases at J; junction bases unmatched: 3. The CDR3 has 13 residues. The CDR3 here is CATSRDRPYGYTF. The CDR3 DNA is TGTGCCACCAGCAGGGACAGGCCATATGGCTACACCTTC.

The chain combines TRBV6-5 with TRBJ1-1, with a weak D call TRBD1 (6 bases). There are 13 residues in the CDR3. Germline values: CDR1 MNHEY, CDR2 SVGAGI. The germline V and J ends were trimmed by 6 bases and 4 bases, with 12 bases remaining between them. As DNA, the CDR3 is TGTGCCAGCAGCAAAACAGGGTCCACTGAAGCTTTCTTT. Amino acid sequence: CASSKTGSTEAFF.

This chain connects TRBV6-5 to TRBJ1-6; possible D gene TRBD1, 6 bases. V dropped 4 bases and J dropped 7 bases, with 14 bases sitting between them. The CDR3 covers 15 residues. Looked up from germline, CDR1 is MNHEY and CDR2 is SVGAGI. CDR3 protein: CASSWAGALNSPLHF. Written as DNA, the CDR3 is TGTGCCAGCAGTTGGGCGGGGGCGCTGAATTCACCCCTCCACTTT.

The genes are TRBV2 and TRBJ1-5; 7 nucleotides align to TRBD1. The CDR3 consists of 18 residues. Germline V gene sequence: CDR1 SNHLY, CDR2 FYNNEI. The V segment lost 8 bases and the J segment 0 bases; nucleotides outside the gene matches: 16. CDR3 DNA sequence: TGTGCCAGCGGGGGTCTCGGCAGGGGGGCTTATAGCAATCAGCCCCAGCATTTT. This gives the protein CASGGLGRGAYSNQPQHF.